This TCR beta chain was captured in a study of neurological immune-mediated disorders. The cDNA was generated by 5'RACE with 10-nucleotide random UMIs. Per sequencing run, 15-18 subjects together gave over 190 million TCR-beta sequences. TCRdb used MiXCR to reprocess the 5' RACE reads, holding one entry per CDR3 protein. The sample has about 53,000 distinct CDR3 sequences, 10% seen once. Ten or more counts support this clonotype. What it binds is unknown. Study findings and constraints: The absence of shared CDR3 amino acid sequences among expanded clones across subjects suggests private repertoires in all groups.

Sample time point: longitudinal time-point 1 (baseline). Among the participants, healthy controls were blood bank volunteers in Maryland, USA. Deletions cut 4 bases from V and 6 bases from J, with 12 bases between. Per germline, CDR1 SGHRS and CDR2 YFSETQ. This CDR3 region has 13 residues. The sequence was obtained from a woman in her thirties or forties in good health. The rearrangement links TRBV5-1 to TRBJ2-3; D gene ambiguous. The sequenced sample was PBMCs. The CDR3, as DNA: TGCGCCAGCAGCCCCATGGAACCGGATACGCAGTATTTT. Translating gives CASSPMEPDTQYF. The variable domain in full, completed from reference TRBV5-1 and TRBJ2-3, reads KAGVTQTPRYLIKTRGQQVTLSCSPISGHRSVSWYQQTPGQGLQFLFEYFSETQRNKGNFPGRFSGRQFSNSRSEMNVSTLELGDSALYLCASSPMEPDTQYFGPGTRLTVL.